A single sample gave rise to the 19 T cell receptor beta chains below, sequenced in a study of control samples from healthy donors and cancer patients (dated by TCRdb to 2018 to 2020). Library generation was performed with the immunoSEQ multiplex PCR assay. Here the immuneACCESS table is served through TCRdb, limited to in-frame sequences with V and J called. Missing clones are a known gap in these copies; in checked studies unresolved V genes cover under half, and the rest lacks a known reason. This sample lists 150,000 to 200,000 clones; roughly 94% were detected once. The biggest ten clones account for around 1.3% of the sample. Sequenced: blood. The receptors come from a young woman in good health.

The chain carries TRBV5-4 and TRBJ2-1; no clear D. CDR1 is SGHNT, CDR2 YYREEE, per germline (reference sequence). The CDR3 extends over 11 amino acids. V lost 0 bases to trimming and J lost 9 bases, with 4 bases between them. The chain's CDR3 is CASSLGSEQFF. CDR3 nucleotides: TGTGCCAGCAGCTTGGGAAGTGAGCAGTTCTTC.

V is TRBV28 and J is TRBJ2-7; 10 bases agree with TRBD2. This CDR3 is built from 15 residues. V trimming: 2 bases; J trimming: 3 bases; junction bases outside the gene matches: 4. Per germline, CDR1 MDHEN and CDR2 SYDVKM. The CDR3 spells CASSLSVAGGYEQYF. CDR3 DNA: TGTGCCAGCAGTTTAAGCGTAGCGGGAGGCTACGAGCAGTACTTC.

The chain carries TRBV7-9 and TRBJ1-5, with TRBD1 matching 7 bases. V lost 2 bases, J lost 8 bases, and 15 bases stayed unmatched. The length of the CDR3 is 17 residues. The germline V gene encodes CDR1 SEHNR and CDR2 FQNEAQ (reference sequence). CDR3 sequence reads: CASSLSIRGLLKEPQHF. In nucleotides, the CDR3 is TGTGCCAGCAGCTTAAGCATTAGGGGGCTCCTCAAGGAGCCCCAGCATTTT.

This sequence joins TRBV7-9 and TRBJ1-4; maybe TRBD1 (5 bases). The V gene's germline CDR1 is SEHNR and CDR2 FQNEAQ (reference sequence). The CDR3 has 14 amino acids. V shed 5 bases and J shed 4 bases, with 11 bases lying between them. The CDR3 DNA is TGTGCCAGCAGCCGTCGGGGCGGTAATGAAAAACTGTTTTTT. Its protein product is CASSRRGGNEKLFF.

The chain carries TRBV12-3 or TRBV12-4 and TRBJ2-5; D not resolved. Trimming removed 3 bases at V and 8 bases at J, with 13 bases between. The CDR3 spans 13 residues. CDR3 sequence: CASSLGRAGTQYF. DNA of the CDR3: TGTGCCAGCAGTTTGGGTCGCGCTGGTACCCAGTACTTC.

This clone was counted once. The chain uses TRBV28 and TRBJ1-2; 8 bases align to TRBD1. Trimming cost V 6 bases and J 4 bases; bases outside gene matches: 7. This CDR3 has 14 amino acids. Germline V gene lookup returns CDR1 MDHEN and CDR2 SYDVKM. The CDR3 is CASRAGQAGYGYTF. The DNA of the CDR3 is TGTGCCAGCAGGGCGGGACAGGCTGGCTATGGCTACACCTTC.

V gene TRBV27 combines with J gene TRBJ1-1; possible D gene TRBD1, 5 bases. Trimming removed 1 base at V and 1 base at J, with 7 bases between. Germline assignment: CDR1 MNHEY and CDR2 SMNVEV (reference sequence). This CDR3 spans 14 amino acids. Here the CDR3 reads CASSLLGPNTEAFF. CDR3 sequence (DNA): TGTGCCAGCAGTTTATTGGGACCGAACACTGAAGCTTTCTTT.

The chain joins TRBV7-8 to TRBJ1-1; TRBD1 agrees at 7 bases. J lost 7 bases, V lost 5 bases, and 16 bases had no gene match. The CDR3 is 16 amino acids. Germline V gene data show CDR1 as SGHVS and CDR2 as FQNEAQ. The CDR3 protein is CASSLKQGPLSGEAFF. CDR3 bases: TGTGCCAGCAGCCTCAAACAGGGGCCTTTGAGTGGTGAAGCTTTCTTT.

The V gene is TRBV6-5, the J gene TRBJ1-6; the match to TRBD1 covers 8 bases. J gave up 14 bases and V 0 bases, and 12 bases lay outside the gene matches. Germline V CDR1 and CDR2: MNHEY, SVGAGI. The CDR3 contains 16 residues. CDR3 coding DNA: TGTGCCAGCAGTTACTCGACCAGGGGGCTCCAAGGAACCCTCCACTTT. Protein product: CASSYSTRGLQGTLHF.

This clone showed up just once. V and J are TRBV6-2 or TRBV6-3 and TRBJ1-2, with D maybe TRBD1 (6 bases). Germline-derived CDR1 and CDR2 are MNHEY and SVGEGT. The CDR3 is made up of 16 amino acids. The ends were cut back, 0 bases at V and 8 bases at J, with 19 bases in the middle. The CDR3 protein is CASSYSWTRRGQGYTF. The CDR3 DNA follows: TGTGCCAGCAGTTACTCGTGGACCCGCCGGGGGCAAGGCTACACCTTC.

This sequence joins TRBV10-1 and TRBJ2-1; TRBD1 aligns across 7 bases. The germline V gene has CDR1 WNHNN and CDR2 SYGVQD (reference sequence). CDR3 size: 11 residues. V dropped 2 bases and J dropped 12; count of bases not matched to a gene: 1. The CDR3 region is CASSEGTAQFF. CDR3 DNA sequence: TGCGCCAGCAGTGAGGGGACAGCGCAGTTCTTC.

The chain is built from TRBV5-1 and TRBJ2-2; the match to TRBD1 covers 10 bases. V gave up 3 bases and J gave up 6 bases; unmatched junction bases: 2. Germline V lookup: CDR1 SGHRS, CDR2 YFSETQ. The CDR3 contains 14 residues. CDR3: CASSSGQGPGELFF. In nucleotides, the CDR3 is TGCGCCAGCAGCTCGGGACAGGGGCCCGGGGAGCTGTTTTTT.

This chain links TRBV20-1 with TRBJ2-7; D ambiguous. V was clipped by 2 bases and J by 4 bases, with 6 bases between them. The CDR3 runs 11 residues. CDR1 DFQATT and CDR2 SNEGSKA come from the germline V gene (reference sequence). Written as DNA, the CDR3 is TGCAGTGCTAGATCCCTATACGAGCAGTACTTC. Its translation is CSARSLYEQYF.

The chain has TRBV5-1 and TRBJ2-5; D not resolved. This CDR3 contains 14 residues. Deletions cut 5 bases from V and 0 bases from J, with 11 bases between. Germline CDR1 is SGHRS and CDR2 is YFSETQ. Written as DNA, the CDR3 is TGCGCCAGCAGTTTCGACGCGAACCAAGAGACCCAGTACTTC. Protein sequence: CASSFDANQETQYF.

The J gene is TRBJ2-5, the V gene TRBV14, with 8 bases aligning to TRBD1. V lost 5 bases to trimming and J lost 4 bases; unmatched junction nucleotides: 12. The CDR3 length is 16 residues. Germline lookup yields CDR1 SGHDN and CDR2 FVKESK. CDR3 nucleotide sequence: TGTGCCAGCAGCACCTGGACAGGGACGCGCGGAGAGACCCAGTACTTC. The encoded protein is CASSTWTGTRGETQYF.

A single count supports this clone. J is TRBJ2-7 and V is TRBV15; D is possibly TRBD2 (6 bases). V was pared by 0 bases and J by 0 bases, with 15 bases between. CDR1 LNHNV and CDR2 YYDKDF come from the germline V gene (reference sequence). The CDR3 sequence is 17 residues long. CDR3 coding DNA: TGTGCCACCAGCAGAGACCCAATGCCGACTAGCTCCTACGAGCAGTACTTC. It codes for CATSRDPMPTSSYEQYF.

The chain uses TRBV7-6 and TRBJ1-4; TRBD1 matches at 7 bases. This CDR3 is built from 18 residues. J gave up 6 bases and V 4 bases, and 17 bases lay outside the gene matches. Germline CDR1 and CDR2: SGHVS and FNYEAQ. The CDR3 region has the DNA TGTGCCAGCAGCTCACCAACAACCCTGACAGGGAAGGATGAAAAACTGTTTTTT. The encoded protein is CASSSPTTLTGKDEKLFF.

The chain carries TRBV9 and TRBJ2-1, with TRBD2 identical over 7 bases. V dropped 4 bases and J dropped 0; count of bases not matched to a gene: 4. Germline lookup yields CDR1 SGDLS and CDR2 YYNGEE. The CDR3 length is 15 residues. The CDR3 sequence is CASSSTSVSYNEQFF. Written as DNA, the CDR3 is TGTGCCAGCAGCTCTACTAGCGTCTCCTACAATGAGCAGTTCTTC. Drawing the rest from reference TRBV9 and TRBJ2-1, the complete variable domain is DSGVTQTPKHLITATGQRVTLRCSPRSGDLSVYWYQQSLDQGLQFLIQYYNGEERAKGNILERFSAQQFPDLHSELNLSSLELGDSALYFCASSSTSVSYNEQFFGPGTRLTVL.

The V call is TRBV6-2 or TRBV6-3, the J call TRBJ1-1, with 7 nucleotides matching TRBD1. The CDR3 runs 15 residues. V dropped 5 bases and J dropped 1; count of bases not matched to a gene: 7. Germline-derived CDR1 and CDR2 are MNHEY and SVGEGT. CDR3: CASSIRGTANTEAFF. DNA for the CDR3: TGTGCCAGCAGTATACGGGGGACAGCGAACACTGAAGCTTTCTTT.